These 25 T cell receptor beta chains were sequenced from one sample in a study of blood T cell repertoires in COVID-19. Assay used: immunoSEQ multiplex PCR; TCRdb lists only in-frame clones, some missing. Of 200,000 to 250,000 clones listed, approximately 90% are singletons. Input material: peripheral blood. The origin of the receptors is a man under 40 with COVID-19, enrolled during active disease.

The V and J genes are TRBV21-1 and TRBJ2-5; the table's D call of TRBD1 was not tested on the DNA. TRBV21-1 is flagged as a pseudogene. The CDR3 is made up of 15 amino acids. The CDR3 loop is CASSRTGQTQETQYF. CDR3 sequence (DNA): TGTGCCAGCAGCAGGACGGGACAGACTCAAGAGACCCAGTACTTC.

The chain links TRBV5-1 to TRBJ1-1; TRBD1 agrees at 8 bases. Trimming cost V 3 bases and J 4 bases; bases outside gene matches: 8. The V gene's germline CDR1 is SGHRS and CDR2 YFSETQ. CDR3 length: 15 residues. The CDR3 loop reads CASSSPGGLRTEAFF. In DNA, the CDR3 is TGCGCCAGCAGCTCCCCAGGGGGCCTGCGCACTGAAGCTTTCTTT.

This sequence joins TRBV5-1 and TRBJ2-2; D might be TRBD1 (5 bases). Trimming took 4 bases from V and 4 from J, leaving 11 bases between them. The CDR3 spans 14 residues. From germline, CDR1 is SGHRS and CDR2 YFSETQ. In DNA, the CDR3 is TGCGCCAGCAGCCTTCCCCAGGGCACCGGGGAGCTGTTTTTT. This encodes CASSLPQGTGELFF.

The CDR3 DNA reads TGTGCCTGGAGCCGGGACAGGAAGAATGGCTACACCTTC. Protein sequence: CAWSRDRKNGYTF. The V and J genes are TRBV30 and TRBJ1-2, with 8 bases matching TRBD1. CDR1 and CDR2 from the germline V gene are GTSNPN and SVGIG (reference sequence). Trimming at V came to 3 bases and at J to 6 bases, leaving 6 bases not matched to a gene. This CDR3 contains 13 residues.

The genes are TRBV28 and TRBJ2-7, with D perhaps matching TRBD1 (5 bases). Germline CDR1 and CDR2: MDHEN and SYDVKM. The CDR3 length is 13 residues. The V and J ends lost 1 base and 3 bases respectively, with 7 bases between them. CDR3 sequence (DNA): TGTGCCAGCAGTTTATCCCAGGGCTACGAGCAGTACTTC. It yields the protein CASSLSQGYEQYF. The variable domain in full, with the rest retrieved from reference TRBV28 and TRBJ2-7, is DVKVTQSSRYLVKRTGEKVFLECVQDMDHENMFWYRQDPGLGLRLIYFSYDVKMKEKGDIPEGYSVSREKKERFSLILESASTNQTSMYLCASSLSQGYEQYFGPGTRLTVT.

This clone appeared a few times. This rearrangement joins TRBV9 to TRBJ1-1; 10 bases are a match to TRBD1. CDR1 and CDR2 from the germline V gene are SGDLS and YYNGEE. This CDR3 is built from 15 residues. The J segment lost 1 base and the V segment lost 4 bases, leaving 4 bases of the junction unmatched. CDR3 bases: TGTGCCAGCAGCCCTAGACAGGGGGCGAACACTGAAGCTTTCTTT. Translated, it gives CASSPRQGANTEAFF.

The J gene is TRBJ2-1, the V gene TRBV4-3; 9 nucleotides agree with TRBD1. Trimming took 6 bases from V and 0 from J; bases not matched to a gene: 6. Germline loops: CDR1 LGHNA, CDR2 YSLEER. CDR3 size: 16 residues. The DNA for the CDR3 is TGCGCCAGCAGACCGGACAGGGGCGACTCCTACAATGAGCAGTTCTTC. Amino acids: CASRPDRGDSYNEQFF.

This rearrangement joins TRBV6-5 to TRBJ1-2; the match to TRBD1 covers 7 bases. The CDR3 spans 15 residues. The germline CDR1 and CDR2 sequences are MNHEY and SVGAGI. V dropped 4 bases and J dropped 8; count of bases not matched to a gene: 13. The CDR3 protein is CASSSPTGALLGYTF. The CDR3 DNA follows: TGTGCCAGCAGTTCTCCTACAGGGGCGCTCTTGGGCTACACCTTC.

This clone has just one count. V usage is TRBV21-1 and J usage is TRBJ1-2; the table assigns TRBD1, which was not confirmed against the DNA. TRBV21-1 is a documented pseudogene. There are 11 residues in the CDR3. In DNA, the CDR3 is TGTGGCCTGGGGCGGAACTATGGCTACACCTTC. Protein product: CGLGRNYGYTF.

The chain employs TRBV9 and TRBJ2-7; D is undetermined. The germline V gene has CDR1 SGDLS and CDR2 YYNGEE. V was pared by 0 bases and J by 6 bases, with 10 bases between. The CDR3 is made up of 13 amino acids. The CDR3 loop reads CASSVVIVGEQYF. The DNA of the CDR3 is TGTGCCAGCAGCGTAGTGATTGTCGGCGAGCAGTACTTC.

The rearrangement links TRBV6-2 or TRBV6-3 to TRBJ1-1; D unresolved. This CDR3 has 15 amino acids. V lost 0 bases, J lost 8 bases, and 16 bases lay in between. CDR1 is MNHEY and CDR2 is SVGEGT in the germline V gene. CDR3 sequence: CASSYSLSGNSEAFF. The DNA for the CDR3 is TGTGCCAGCAGTTACTCTCTTTCGGGGAATTCGGAAGCTTTCTTT.

The V call is TRBV15, the J call TRBJ2-3; maybe TRBD1 (6 bases). V shed 1 base and J shed 7 bases, with 21 bases lying between them. Germline CDR1 reads LNHNV; CDR2 reads YYDKDF (reference sequence). This CDR3 has 17 amino acids. The CDR3 protein is CATSRVQSRTVLYTQYF. Here the CDR3 DNA reads TGTGCCACCAGCAGAGTTCAATCGAGGACAGTCCTTTATACGCAGTATTTT.

The chain joins TRBV15 to TRBJ2-3; D might be TRBD2 (6 bases). Deletions cut 8 bases from V and 0 bases from J, with 12 bases between. Germline V gene lookup returns CDR1 LNHNV and CDR2 YYDKDF (reference sequence). The CDR3 is 14 amino acids. The CDR3 coding sequence is TGTGCCACCGGGGTGCGGGGTAGCACAGATACGCAGTATTTT. Its protein product is CATGVRGSTDTQYF.

The chain links TRBV6-2 or TRBV6-3 to TRBJ2-7; 8 bases agree with TRBD2. This CDR3 is 13 amino acids long. The V and J ends lost 2 bases and 10 bases, in that order; junction bases with no gene match: 7. Germline lookup yields CDR1 MNHEY and CDR2 SVGEGT. The CDR3 region is CASSYAGLEGQYF. The CDR3 DNA follows: TGTGCCAGCAGTTACGCGGGACTAGAAGGTCAGTACTTC.

The chain recombines TRBV2 with TRBJ1-6; possibly TRBD1 for D (6 bases). CDR3 size: 17 residues. From germline, CDR1 is SNHLY and CDR2 FYNNEI. V lost 4 bases and J lost 8, with 21 bases in between. CDR3: CASSAIRGGRGYSPLHF. The CDR3 DNA reads TGTGCCAGCAGTGCCATACGGGGAGGGAGGGGGTATTCACCCCTCCACTTT.

This rearrangement joins TRBV3-1 (or the pseudogene TRBV3-2) to TRBJ2-3; TRBD1 matches at 11 bases. V was pared by 2 bases and J by 4 bases, with 2 bases of the junction left unmatched. The length of the CDR3 is 15 residues. The germline V gene encodes CDR1 LGHDT and CDR2 YNNKEL (reference sequence). CDR3 sequence: CASSQWDRGADTQYF. CDR3 DNA: TGTGCCAGCAGCCAATGGGACAGGGGGGCAGATACGCAGTATTTT.

The chain has TRBV12-5 and TRBJ1-1; TRBD1 might be the D (6 bases). This CDR3 has 14 residues. The V and J ends lost 1 base and 8 bases respectively, with 14 bases between them. Germline-derived CDR1 and CDR2 are LGHNT and FRNRAP. The CDR3 bases are TGTGCTAGTGGTTTGGCAGGGGCAGGGTTGGAAGCTTTCTTT. The encoded protein is CASGLAGAGLEAFF.

V usage is TRBV11-1 and J usage is TRBJ1-6, with 7 positions matching TRBD1. Germline values: CDR1 SGHAT, CDR2 FQDESV (reference sequence). This CDR3 is built from 14 residues. Trimming cost V 8 bases and J 7 bases; bases outside gene matches: 8. This CDR3 reads CASGAGTENSPLHF. Written as DNA, the CDR3 is TGTGCCAGCGGGGCCGGGACAGAGAATTCACCCCTCCACTTT.

The rearrangement joins TRBV11-3 to TRBJ1-1, with no clear D. Germline values: CDR1 SGHNT, CDR2 YENEEA. This CDR3 contains 13 residues. Deletions cut 3 bases from V and 1 base from J, with 6 bases between. CDR3 sequence: CASSFMRNTEAFF. The CDR3 DNA sequence: TGTGCCAGCAGCTTCATGAGGAACACTGAAGCTTTCTTT.

The rearrangement joins TRBV10-3 to TRBJ1-1; unclear D gene. V lost 4 bases and J 1 base, leaving 7 bases between the germline ends. The CDR3 covers 13 residues. CDR1 is ENHRY and CDR2 is SYGVKD in the germline V gene. The CDR3 DNA follows: TGTGCCATCAGTGGGCAGGAGAACACTGAAGCTTTCTTT. Translating it yields CAISGQENTEAFF.

The V gene is TRBV3-1 (or the pseudogene TRBV3-2), the J gene TRBJ1-2; no clear D. Germline CDR1 and CDR2: LGHDT and YNNKEL (reference sequence). This CDR3 contains 16 residues. V lost 4 bases, J lost 0 bases, and 15 bases lay in between. CDR3 amino acids: CASSPGNPASNYGYTF. For the CDR3, the DNA is TGTGCCAGCAGCCCCGGGAACCCCGCTTCTAACTATGGCTACACCTTC.

CDR3 sequence reads: CASSLTGTALMNTEAFF. As DNA, the CDR3 is TGTGCCAGCAGCTTAACGGGGACAGCCCTTATGAACACTGAAGCTTTCTTT. The genes are TRBV7-3 and TRBJ1-1; the match to TRBD1 covers 7 bases. Germline CDR1 is SGHTA and CDR2 is FQGTGA. With 0 bases clipped from V and 0 bases from J, the junction kept 7 bases outside the gene matches. The CDR3 runs 17 residues.

This clone was observed a few times. The gene calls are TRBV7-9 and TRBJ2-7; 10 nucleotides align to TRBD1. The trim removed 5 bases at V and 6 bases at J, leaving 7 bases unmatched. Germline V gene lookup returns CDR1 SEHNR and CDR2 FQNEAQ (reference sequence). The CDR3 has 14 residues. The CDR3 here is CASSVQTGGGEQYF. CDR3 in DNA: TGTGCCAGCAGCGTCCAGACAGGGGGCGGCGAGCAGTACTTC.

The chain carries TRBV28 and TRBJ2-2; TRBD2 aligns across 14 bases. V shed 2 bases and J 6 bases; nucleotides not matched to a gene: 2. The CDR3 totals 16 residues. Germline values: CDR1 MDHEN, CDR2 SYDVKM. The CDR3 region has the DNA TGTGCCAGCAGTTTAGGACTAGCGGGAGGAGCCGGGGAGCTGTTTTTT. This sequence encodes CASSLGLAGGAGELFF.

V gene TRBV7-9 combines with J gene TRBJ1-5, with 9 bases that match TRBD1. Germline trimming cut 5 bases from V and 1 base from J; bases unmatched to any gene: 9. CDR1 and CDR2 (germline): SEHNR, FQNEAQ (reference sequence). The CDR3 loop spans 17 amino acids. The CDR3 DNA follows: TGTGCCAGCAGCGTGGGACAGGGTGAGGGAAGCAATCAGCCCCAGCATTTT. Protein: CASSVGQGEGSNQPQHF.